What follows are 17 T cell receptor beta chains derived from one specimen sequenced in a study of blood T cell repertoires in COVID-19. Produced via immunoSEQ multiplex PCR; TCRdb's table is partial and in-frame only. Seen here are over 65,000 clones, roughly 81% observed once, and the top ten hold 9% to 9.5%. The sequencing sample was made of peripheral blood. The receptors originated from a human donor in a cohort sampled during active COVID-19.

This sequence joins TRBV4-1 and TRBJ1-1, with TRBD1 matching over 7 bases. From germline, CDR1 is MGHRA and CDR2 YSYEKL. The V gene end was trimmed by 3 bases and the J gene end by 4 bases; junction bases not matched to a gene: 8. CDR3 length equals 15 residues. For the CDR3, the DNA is TGCGCCAGCAGCCATCCCGACAGGGAGGTCACTGAAGCTTTCTTT. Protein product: CASSHPDREVTEAFF.

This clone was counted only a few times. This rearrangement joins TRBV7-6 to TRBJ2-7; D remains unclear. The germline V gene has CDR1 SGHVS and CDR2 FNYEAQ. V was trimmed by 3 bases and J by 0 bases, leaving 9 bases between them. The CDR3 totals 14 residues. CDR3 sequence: CASSFSADSYEQYF. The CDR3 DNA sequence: TGTGCCAGCAGCTTTTCCGCGGACTCCTACGAGCAGTACTTC.

CDR3 DNA: TGTGCCAGTAGCGGGAGTAGTGTTTCTAGTGAGCAGTTCTTC. Amino acid sequence: CASSGSSVSSEQFF. V gene TRBV19 combines with J gene TRBJ2-1; D may be TRBD2 (6 bases). V lost 6 bases and J lost 9, with 18 bases in between. The CDR3 contains 14 residues. Germline values: CDR1 LNHDA, CDR2 SQIVND (reference sequence).

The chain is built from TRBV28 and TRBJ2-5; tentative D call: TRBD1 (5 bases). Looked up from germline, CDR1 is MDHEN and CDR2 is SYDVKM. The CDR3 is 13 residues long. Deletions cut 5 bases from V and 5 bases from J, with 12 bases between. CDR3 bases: TGTGCCAGCAGTCTAGGGGCGGTGGAGACCCAGTACTTC. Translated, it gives CASSLGAVETQYF.

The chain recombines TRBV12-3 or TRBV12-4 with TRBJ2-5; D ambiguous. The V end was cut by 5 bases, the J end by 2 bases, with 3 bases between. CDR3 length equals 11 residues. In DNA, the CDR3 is TGTGCCAGCAGTCTTCAAGAGACCCAGTACTTC. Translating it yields CASSLQETQYF.

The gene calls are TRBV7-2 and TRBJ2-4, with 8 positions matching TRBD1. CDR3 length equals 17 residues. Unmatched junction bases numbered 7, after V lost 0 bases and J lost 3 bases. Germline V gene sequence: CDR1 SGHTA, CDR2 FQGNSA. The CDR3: CASSLAQDRVGKNIQYF. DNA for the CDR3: TGTGCCAGCAGCTTAGCCCAGGACAGGGTAGGCAAAAACATTCAGTACTTC.

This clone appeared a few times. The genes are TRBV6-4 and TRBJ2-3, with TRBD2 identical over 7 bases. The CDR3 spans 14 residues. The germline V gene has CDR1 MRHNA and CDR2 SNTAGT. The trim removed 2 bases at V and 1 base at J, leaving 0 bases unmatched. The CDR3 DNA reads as TGTGCCAGCAGTGACGCGGGAGGCACAGATACGCAGTATTTT. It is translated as CASSDAGGTDTQYF.

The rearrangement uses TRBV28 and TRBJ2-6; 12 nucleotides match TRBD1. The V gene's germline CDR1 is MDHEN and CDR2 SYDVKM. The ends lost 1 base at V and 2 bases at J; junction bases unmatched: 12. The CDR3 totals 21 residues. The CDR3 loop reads CASSLFRLRDRGLPGANVLTF. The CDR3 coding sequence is TGTGCCAGCAGTTTATTTCGTCTCCGGGACAGGGGGCTCCCTGGGGCCAACGTCCTGACTTTC. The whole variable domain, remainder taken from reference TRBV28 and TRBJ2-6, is DVKVTQSSRYLVKRTGEKVFLECVQDMDHENMFWYRQDPGLGLRLIYFSYDVKMKEKGDIPEGYSVSREKKERFSLILESASTNQTSMYLCASSLFRLRDRGLPGANVLTFGAGSRLTVL.

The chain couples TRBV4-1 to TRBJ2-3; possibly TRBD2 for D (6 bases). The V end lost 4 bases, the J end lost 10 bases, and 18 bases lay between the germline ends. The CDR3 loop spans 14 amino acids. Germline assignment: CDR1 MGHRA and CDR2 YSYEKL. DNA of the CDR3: TGCGCCAGCAGCCCAGAGAGGGGCGGGGTCGCGCAGTATTTT. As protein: CASSPERGGVAQYF.

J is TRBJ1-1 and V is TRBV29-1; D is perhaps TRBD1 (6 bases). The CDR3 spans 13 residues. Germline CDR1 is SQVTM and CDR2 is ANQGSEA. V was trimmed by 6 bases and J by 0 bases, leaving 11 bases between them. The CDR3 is CSVSQGVNTEAFF. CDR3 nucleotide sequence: TGCAGCGTATCACAGGGTGTGAACACTGAAGCTTTCTTT.

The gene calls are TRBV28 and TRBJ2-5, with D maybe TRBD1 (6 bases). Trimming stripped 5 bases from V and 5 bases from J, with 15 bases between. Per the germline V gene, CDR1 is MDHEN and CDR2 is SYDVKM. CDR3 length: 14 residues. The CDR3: CASSNQGTSETQYF. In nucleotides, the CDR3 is TGTGCCAGCAGTAACCAGGGGACGAGCGAGACCCAGTACTTC.

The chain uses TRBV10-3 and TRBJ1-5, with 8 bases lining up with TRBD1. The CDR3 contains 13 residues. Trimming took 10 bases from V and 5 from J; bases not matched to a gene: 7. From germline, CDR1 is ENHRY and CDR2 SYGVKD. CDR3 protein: CATRTGIDQPQHF. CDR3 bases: TGTGCCACCAGGACAGGGATCGATCAGCCCCAGCATTTT.

CDR3 sequence: CASSESGPRETQYF. Here the CDR3 DNA reads TGCGCCAGCAGTGAGAGTGGGCCCCGAGAGACCCAGTACTTC. J is TRBJ2-5 and V is TRBV10-2; the D is unclear. CDR3 size: 14 residues. Germline V gives CDR1 WSHSY, CDR2 SAAADI. Trimming left V 2 bases short and J 4 bases short, with 11 bases between.

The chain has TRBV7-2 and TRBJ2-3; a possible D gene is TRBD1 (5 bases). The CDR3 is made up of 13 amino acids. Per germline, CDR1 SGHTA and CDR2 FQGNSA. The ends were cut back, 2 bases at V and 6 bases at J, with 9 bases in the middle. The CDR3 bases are TGTGCCAGCAGCTTACAGGGCTCCGATACGCAGTATTTT. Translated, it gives CASSLQGSDTQYF.

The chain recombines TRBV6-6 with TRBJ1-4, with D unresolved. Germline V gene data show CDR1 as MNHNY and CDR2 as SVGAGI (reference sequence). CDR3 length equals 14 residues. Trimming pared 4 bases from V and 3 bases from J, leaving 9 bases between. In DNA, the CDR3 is TGTGCCAGCAGTTCACAGCCCTCTAATGAAAAACTGTTTTTT. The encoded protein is CASSSQPSNEKLFF.

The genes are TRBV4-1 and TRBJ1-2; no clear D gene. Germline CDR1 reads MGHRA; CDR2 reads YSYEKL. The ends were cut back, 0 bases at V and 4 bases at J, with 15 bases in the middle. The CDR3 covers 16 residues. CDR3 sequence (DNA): TGCGCCAGCAGCCAAGAAGCCGCGGGCGCAGCCTATGGCTACACCTTC. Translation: CASSQEAAGAAYGYTF.

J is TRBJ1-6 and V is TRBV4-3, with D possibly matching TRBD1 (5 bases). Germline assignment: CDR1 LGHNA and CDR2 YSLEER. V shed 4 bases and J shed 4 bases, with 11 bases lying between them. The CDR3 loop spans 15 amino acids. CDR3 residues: CASSRAGGYNSPLHF. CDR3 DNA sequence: TGCGCCAGCAGCCGCGCGGGGGGGTATAATTCACCCCTCCACTTT.